One sample yielded the 9 T cell receptor beta chains listed below, sequenced in a study of cytomegalovirus exposure and HLA in healthy donors. Researchers ran the PCR with 60 Vbeta and 13 Jbeta primers. Repertoires were generated with immunoSEQ multiplex PCR, while TCRdb's copy carries only in-frame clones and drops some. Of about 80,000 clones in the sample, about 78% were seen once. What was sequenced was PBMCs. These receptors were obtained from a man aged 50 to 59 in good health and CMV-seronegative.

The chain recombines TRBV2 with TRBJ1-5, with 11 bases lining up with TRBD1. CDR1 and CDR2 (germline): SNHLY, FYNNEI. The CDR3 runs 13 residues. With 4 bases clipped from V and 10 bases from J, the junction kept 3 bases outside the gene matches. The CDR3 nucleotides are TGTGCCAGCAGTGTCGGGACAGGGGGTCCCCAGCATTTT. It translates to CASSVGTGGPQHF.

The chain recombines TRBV19 with TRBJ2-2, with 9 bases that match TRBD1. The germline gives CDR1 LNHDA, CDR2 SQIVND (reference sequence). This CDR3 region has 15 residues. J gave up 5 bases and V 7 bases, and 8 bases lay outside the gene matches. Here the CDR3 reads CASTITGTGTGELFF. The CDR3 DNA reads as TGTGCCAGTACCATTACCGGGACAGGGACCGGGGAGCTGTTTTTT.

This clone was recorded a few times. This chain uses TRBV5-4 with TRBJ1-1, with unresolved D. The germline gives CDR1 SGHNT, CDR2 YYREEE (reference sequence). The CDR3 runs to 13 residues. The V and J ends lost 4 bases and 3 bases respectively, with 10 bases between them. In nucleotides, the CDR3 is TGTGCCAGCAGCCGGCCCCGGGACACTGAAGCTTTCTTT. This sequence encodes CASSRPRDTEAFF.

Comments on this clone: The junction does not match germline at one end; this may be a read error. The chain is built from TRBV2 and TRBJ1-5; TRBD1 matches at 8 bases. CDR1 is SNHLY and CDR2 is FYNNEI in the germline V gene. This CDR3 is built from 14 residues. The CDR3 DNA follows: TGTGCCAGCAGGGAAGGACAGGGAGGTCAGCCCCAGCATTTT. Residues: CASREGQGGQPQHF.

The chain employs TRBV7-6 and TRBJ2-4; tentatively, D is TRBD2 (6 bases). Germline lookup yields CDR1 SGHVS and CDR2 FNYEAQ. V was cut by 4 bases and J by 9 bases, with 16 bases left in between. The CDR3 spans 14 residues. The chain's CDR3 is CASSSGVEGTIQYF. CDR3 bases: TGTGCCAGCAGCTCAGGCGTGGAGGGGACCATTCAGTACTTC.

A few counts support this clone. This CDR3 reads CASSLAGRGGEQYF. Written as DNA, the CDR3 is TGTGCCAGCAGCTTAGCCGGACGGGGAGGAGAGCAGTACTTC. The chain combines TRBV11-2 with TRBJ2-7, with D perhaps TRBD2 (6 bases). The CDR3 is made up of 14 amino acids. The germline V and J ends were trimmed by 1 base and 7 bases, with 14 bases remaining between them. Germline V lookup: CDR1 SGHAT, CDR2 FQNNGV.

This clone was picked up a small number of times. The rearrangement joins TRBV10-3 to TRBJ2-3; D might be TRBD2 (5 bases). Germline CDR1 and CDR2: ENHRY and SYGVKD. This CDR3 spans 11 amino acids. V was cut by 2 bases and J by 9 bases, with 6 bases left in between. The CDR3 DNA reads TGTGCCATCAGTGAGACGGGGACGCAGTATTTT. Its protein product is CAISETGTQYF.

The chain combines TRBV5-1 with TRBJ2-1, with D tentatively TRBD1 (5 bases). This CDR3 has 11 residues. Germline CDR1 is SGHRS and CDR2 is YFSETQ. Trimming pared 0 bases from V and 12 bases from J, leaving 7 bases between. This CDR3 reads CASSLDRGQFF. CDR3 DNA sequence: TGCGCCAGCAGCTTGGATAGGGGGCAGTTCTTC.

The table lists this clone with a few counts. The J gene is TRBJ1-4, the V gene TRBV5-1; D not resolved. The CDR3 extends over 14 amino acids. Germline CDR1 reads SGHRS; CDR2 reads YFSETQ. V lost 4 bases to trimming and J lost 3 bases, with 10 bases between them. This CDR3 is CASSPPSANEKLFF. The CDR3 DNA sequence: TGCGCCAGCAGCCCACCCTCAGCTAATGAAAAACTGTTTTTT. Using reference TRBV5-1 and TRBJ1-4 for the parts outside the CDR3, the full variable domain is KAGVTQTPRYLIKTRGQQVTLSCSPISGHRSVSWYQQTPGQGLQFLFEYFSETQRNKGNFPGRFSGRQFSNSRSEMNVSTLELGDSALYLCASSPPSANEKLFFGSGTQLSVL.